Listed below are T cell receptor beta chains from one sample, sequenced in a study of T cell responses to AZD1222 COVID-19 vaccine. Libraries were prepared by immunoSEQ multiplex PCR; TCRdb keeps only in-frame clonotypes and omits some of them. The data hold about 110,000 clones, with about nine tenths observed a single time. Material: peripheral blood, obtained on day 0 of AZD1222 vaccination. Receptors originate from an adult in good health. The CDR3 runs from the conserved cysteine through the conserved F or W.

CDR3	V
CASSFGGGAEGYTF	TRBV7-2
CASSGSTDTQYF	TRBV11-3
CASSSKRNPSGSRAYEQYF	TRBV28
CAWKGQGVNYGYTF	TRBV30
CASSQASAGGWNEQFF	TRBV4-2
CASSLIRAGGGYTF	TRBV28
CASSSLRPGQGLSGANVLTF	TRBV21-1
CASSRQGVHQPQHF	TRBV6-5
CASSLGLAGQLFF	TRBV7-2
CASSSLSYNEQFF	TRBV2
CASSQDGGLAGAYEQYF	TRBV4-3
CASSQEEGGGYNEQFF	TRBV4-3
CASSFLKGTNEKLFF	TRBV7-2
CASRVQGYTEAFF	TRBV11-2
CSAAEGEKLFF	TRBV29-1
CASNPGPRTEKLFF	TRBV2
CASQPWASQYEQYF	TRBV28
CASRLPRLADLKLFF	TRBV12-2
CASSIFGTRSSYNSPLHF	TRBV19
CAWSRDRATGNTIYF	TRBV30
CASSIDGNTEAFF	TRBV19
CASNQSLAGATEAFF	TRBV6-5
CASRRERKSYEQYF	TRBV2